This record covers a single T cell receptor beta chain. Its antigen is undetermined. TCR alpha and beta CDR3 regions were amplified from RNA using iRepertoire nested multiplex PCR. Input was about 85-450 ng of tissue mRNA or PBMC total RNA. TCRdb re-called the multiplex PCR reads through MiXCR, storing one row per CDR3 protein. The sample lists about 1,600 distinct CDR3 sequences, around 88% seen once, with 55% to 65% in the top ten. This sample was taken from a study of glioma-infiltrating T cells. Notes on the study in general: Tissue and blood shared very few CDR3 sequences. Gliomas, especially low-grade, showed above-expected tissue-blood divergence; non-neoplastic patients showed below.

With 5 bases removed from V and 0 bases from J, the gap between germline ends came to 2 bases. CDR1 and CDR2 from the germline V gene are MDHEN and SYDVKM. The CDR3 contains 11 residues. The sequencing input was glioma tissue, nonneoplastic brain tissue, or PBMCs (not recorded which). This TCR derives from a human donor with low-grade glioma or glioblastoma, undergoing nonglioma brain surgery, or in good health (not recorded which). Some clones in this sample may be carry-over from other donors' samples. This chain connects TRBV28 to TRBJ2-7; D is unclear. In DNA, the CDR3 is TGTGCCAGCAGTAACTCCTACGAGCAGTACTTC. Amino acid sequence: CASSNSYEQYF.